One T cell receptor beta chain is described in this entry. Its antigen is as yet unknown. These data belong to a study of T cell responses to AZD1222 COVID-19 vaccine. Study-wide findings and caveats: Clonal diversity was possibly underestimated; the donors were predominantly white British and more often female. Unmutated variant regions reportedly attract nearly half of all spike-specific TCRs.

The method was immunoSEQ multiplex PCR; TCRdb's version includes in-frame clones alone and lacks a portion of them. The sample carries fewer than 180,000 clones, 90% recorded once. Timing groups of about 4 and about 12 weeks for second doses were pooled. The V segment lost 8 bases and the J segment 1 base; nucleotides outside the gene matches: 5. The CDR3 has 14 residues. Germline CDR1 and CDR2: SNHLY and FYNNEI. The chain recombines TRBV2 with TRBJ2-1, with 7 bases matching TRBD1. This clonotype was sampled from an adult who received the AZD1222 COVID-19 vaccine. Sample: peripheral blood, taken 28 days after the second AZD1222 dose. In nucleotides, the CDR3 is TGTGCCAGCCCCGGGACAGTGTCCTACAATGAGCAGTTCTTC. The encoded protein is CASPGTVSYNEQFF.